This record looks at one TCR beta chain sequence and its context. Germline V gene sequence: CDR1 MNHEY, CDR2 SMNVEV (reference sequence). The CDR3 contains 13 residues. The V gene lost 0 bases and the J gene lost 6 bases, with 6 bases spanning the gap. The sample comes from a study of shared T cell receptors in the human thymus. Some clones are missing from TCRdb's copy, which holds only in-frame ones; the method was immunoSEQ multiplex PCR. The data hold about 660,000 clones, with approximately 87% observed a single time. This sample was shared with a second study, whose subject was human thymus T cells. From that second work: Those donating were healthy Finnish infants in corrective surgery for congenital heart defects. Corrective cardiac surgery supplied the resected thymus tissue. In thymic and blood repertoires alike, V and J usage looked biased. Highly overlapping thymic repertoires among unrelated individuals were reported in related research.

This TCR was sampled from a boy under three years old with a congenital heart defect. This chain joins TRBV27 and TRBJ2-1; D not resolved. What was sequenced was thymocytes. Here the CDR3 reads CASSLSVGNEQFF. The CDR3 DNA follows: TGTGCCAGCAGTTTATCGGTCGGCAATGAGCAGTTCTTC.